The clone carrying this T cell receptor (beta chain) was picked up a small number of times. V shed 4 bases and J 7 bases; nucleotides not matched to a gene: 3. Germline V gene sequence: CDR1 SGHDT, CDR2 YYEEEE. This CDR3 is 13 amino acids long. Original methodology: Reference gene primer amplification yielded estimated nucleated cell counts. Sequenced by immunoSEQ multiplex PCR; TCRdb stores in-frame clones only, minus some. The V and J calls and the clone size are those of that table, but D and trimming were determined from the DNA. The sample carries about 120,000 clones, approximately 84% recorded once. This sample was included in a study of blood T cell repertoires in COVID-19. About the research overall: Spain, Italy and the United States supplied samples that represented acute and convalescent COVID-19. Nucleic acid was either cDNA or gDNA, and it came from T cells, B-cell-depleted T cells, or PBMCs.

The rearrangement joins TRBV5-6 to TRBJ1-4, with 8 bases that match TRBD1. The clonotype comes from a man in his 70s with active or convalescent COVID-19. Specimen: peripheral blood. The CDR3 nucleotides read TGTGCCAGCAGCCAGGGGGCGTCTGAAAAACTGTTTTTT. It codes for CASSQGASEKLFF. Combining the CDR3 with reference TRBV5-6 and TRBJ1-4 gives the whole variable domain DAGVTQSPTHLIKTRGQQVTLRCSPKSGHDTVSWYQQALGQGPQFIFQYYEEEERQRGNFPDRFSGHQFPNYSSELNVNALLLGDSALYLCASSQGASEKLFFGSGTQLSVL.